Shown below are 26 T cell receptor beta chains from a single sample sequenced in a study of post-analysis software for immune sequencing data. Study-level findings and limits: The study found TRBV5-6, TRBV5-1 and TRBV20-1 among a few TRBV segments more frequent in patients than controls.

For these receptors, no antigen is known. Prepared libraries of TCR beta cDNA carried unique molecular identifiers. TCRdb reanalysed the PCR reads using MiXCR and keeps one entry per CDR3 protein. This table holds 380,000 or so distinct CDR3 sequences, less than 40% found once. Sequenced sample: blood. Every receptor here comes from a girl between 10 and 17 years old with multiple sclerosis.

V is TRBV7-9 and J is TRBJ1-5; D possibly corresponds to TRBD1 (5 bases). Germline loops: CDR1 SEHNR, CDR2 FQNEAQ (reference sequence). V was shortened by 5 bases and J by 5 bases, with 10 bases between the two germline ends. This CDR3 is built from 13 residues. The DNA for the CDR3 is TGTGCCAGCAGCCGAGGGACTCATCAGCCCCAGCATTTT. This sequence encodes CASSRGTHQPQHF.

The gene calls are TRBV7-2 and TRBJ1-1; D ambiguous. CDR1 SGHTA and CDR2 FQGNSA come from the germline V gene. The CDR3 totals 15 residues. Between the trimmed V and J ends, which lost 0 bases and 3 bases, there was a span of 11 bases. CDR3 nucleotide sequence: TGTGCCAGCAGCTTAGCCGAGGGCTTATACACTGAAGCTTTCTTT. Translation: CASSLAEGLYTEAFF. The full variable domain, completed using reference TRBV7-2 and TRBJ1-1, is GAGVSQSPSNKVTEKGKDVELRCDPISGHTALYWYRQSLGQGLEFLIYFQGNSAPDKSGLPSDRFSAERTGGSVSTLTIQRTQQEDSAVYLCASSLAEGLYTEAFFGQGTRLTVV.

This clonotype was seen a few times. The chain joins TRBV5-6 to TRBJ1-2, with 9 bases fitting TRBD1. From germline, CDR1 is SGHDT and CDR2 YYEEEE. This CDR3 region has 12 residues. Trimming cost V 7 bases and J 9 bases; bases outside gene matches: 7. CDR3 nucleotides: TGTGCCAGCGACTACAGGGGGCTACGCTACACCTTC. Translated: CASDYRGLRYTF.

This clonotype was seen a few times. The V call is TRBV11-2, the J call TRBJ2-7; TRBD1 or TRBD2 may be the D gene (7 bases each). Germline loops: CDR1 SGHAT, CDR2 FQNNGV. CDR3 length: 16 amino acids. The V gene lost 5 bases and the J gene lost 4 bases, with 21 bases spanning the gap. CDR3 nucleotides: TGTGCCAGCAGCACCTCCCAGGGGGGGGGCAGGTACGAGCAGTACTTC. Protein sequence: CASSTSQGGGRYEQYF.

For the CDR3, the DNA is TGTGCCAGCAGTTTGCGATATCCGACTAGCGGGGGCCACGAGCAGTACTTC. Amino acid sequence: CASSLRYPTSGGHEQYF. J is TRBJ2-7 and V is TRBV27; TRBD2 agrees at 12 bases. This CDR3 is 17 amino acids long. V dropped 3 bases and J dropped 5; count of bases not matched to a gene: 11. The germline CDR1 and CDR2 sequences are MNHEY and SMNVEV (reference sequence).

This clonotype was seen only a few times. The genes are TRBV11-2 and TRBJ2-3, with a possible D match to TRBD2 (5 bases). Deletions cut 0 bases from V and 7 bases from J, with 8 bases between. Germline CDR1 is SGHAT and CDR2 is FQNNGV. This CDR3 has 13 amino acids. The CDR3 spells CASSLDLGNTQYF. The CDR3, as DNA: TGTGCCAGCAGCTTAGATCTCGGGAATACGCAGTATTTT.

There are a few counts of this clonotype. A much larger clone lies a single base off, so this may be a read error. CDR3 amino acids: CASSSLGQASGEKLFF. The DNA for the CDR3 is TGTGCCAGCAGCTCCCTGGGGCAGGCTTCAGGTGAAAAACTGTTTTTT. This chain uses TRBV4-2 with TRBJ1-4; tentatively, D is TRBD1 (5 bases). CDR3 length equals 16 residues. Looked up from germline, CDR1 is LGHNA and CDR2 is YNFKEQ. Trimming removed 5 bases from V and 7 bases from J, with 20 bases in between.

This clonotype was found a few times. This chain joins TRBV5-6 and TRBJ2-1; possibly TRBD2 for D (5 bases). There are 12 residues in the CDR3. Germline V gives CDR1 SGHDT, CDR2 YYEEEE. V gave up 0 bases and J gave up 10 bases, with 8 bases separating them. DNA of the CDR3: TGTGCCAGCAGCTTGGGTCCGGGAGAGCAGTTCTTC. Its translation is CASSLGPGEQFF.

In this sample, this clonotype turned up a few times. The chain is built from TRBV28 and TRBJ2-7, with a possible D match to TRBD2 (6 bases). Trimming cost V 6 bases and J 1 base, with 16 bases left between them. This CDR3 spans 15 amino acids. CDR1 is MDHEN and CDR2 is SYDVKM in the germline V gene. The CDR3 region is CASSPPGTSSYEQYF. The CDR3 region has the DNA TGTGCCAGCAGCCCCCCCGGGACTTCTTCCTACGAGCAGTACTTC.

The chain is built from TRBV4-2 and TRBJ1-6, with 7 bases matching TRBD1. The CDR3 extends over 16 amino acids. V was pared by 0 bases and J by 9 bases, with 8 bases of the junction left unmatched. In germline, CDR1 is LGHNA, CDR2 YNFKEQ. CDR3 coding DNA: TGTGCCAGCAGCCAAGATGGACAGGAGAGAGGTTCACCCCTCCACTTT. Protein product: CASSQDGQERGSPLHF.

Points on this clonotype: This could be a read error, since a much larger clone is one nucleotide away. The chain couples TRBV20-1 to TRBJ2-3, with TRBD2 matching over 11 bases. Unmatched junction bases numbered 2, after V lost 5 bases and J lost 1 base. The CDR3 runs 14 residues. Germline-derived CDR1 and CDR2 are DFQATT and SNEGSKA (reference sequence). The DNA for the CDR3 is TGCAGTGCTGAACTAGCGGGGGGCACAGATACGCAGTATTTT. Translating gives CSAELAGGTDTQYF.

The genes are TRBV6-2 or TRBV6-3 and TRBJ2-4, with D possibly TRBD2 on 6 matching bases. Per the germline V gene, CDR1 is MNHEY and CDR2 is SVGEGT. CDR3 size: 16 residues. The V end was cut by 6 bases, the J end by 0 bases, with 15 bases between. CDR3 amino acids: CASSRSGGIAKNIQYF. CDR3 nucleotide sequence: TGTGCCAGCAGCCGCTCCGGGGGAATAGCCAAAAACATTCAGTACTTC.

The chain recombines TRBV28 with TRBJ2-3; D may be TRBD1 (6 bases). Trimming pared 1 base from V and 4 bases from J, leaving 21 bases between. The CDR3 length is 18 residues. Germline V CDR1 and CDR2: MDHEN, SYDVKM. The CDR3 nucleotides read TGTGCCAGCAGTTTATCTTATACCGGGACCAGGGGCGCAGATACGCAGTATTTT. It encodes CASSLSYTGTRGADTQYF. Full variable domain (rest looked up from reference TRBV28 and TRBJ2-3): DVKVTQSSRYLVKRTGEKVFLECVQDMDHENMFWYRQDPGLGLRLIYFSYDVKMKEKGDIPEGYSVSREKKERFSLILESASTNQTSMYLCASSLSYTGTRGADTQYFGPGTRLTVL.

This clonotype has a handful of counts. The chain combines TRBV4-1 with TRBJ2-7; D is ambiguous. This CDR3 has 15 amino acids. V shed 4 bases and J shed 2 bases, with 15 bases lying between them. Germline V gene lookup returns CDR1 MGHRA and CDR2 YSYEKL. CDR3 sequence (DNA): TGCGCCAGCAGCCTGGTACCTGACGGAGCCTACGAGCAGTACTTC. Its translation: CASSLVPDGAYEQYF.

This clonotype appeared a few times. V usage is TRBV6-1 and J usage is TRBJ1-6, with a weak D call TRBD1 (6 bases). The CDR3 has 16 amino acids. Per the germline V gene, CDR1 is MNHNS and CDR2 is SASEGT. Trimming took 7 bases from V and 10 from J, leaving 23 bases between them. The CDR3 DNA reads TGTGCCAGCAACCCCCTCCGGGACACCGAGAGATCACCCCTCCACTTT. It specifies CASNPLRDTERSPLHF.

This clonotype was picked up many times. CDR3 sequence (DNA): TGTGCCAGCAGCTTCGGAGGAGAGACCCAGTACTTC. It is translated as CASSFGGETQYF. The chain combines TRBV7-9 with TRBJ2-5; D may be TRBD2 (5 bases). The length of the CDR3 is 12 residues. The ends were cut back, 3 bases at V and 4 bases at J, with 6 bases in the middle. The germline V gene has CDR1 SEHNR and CDR2 FQNEAQ (reference sequence).

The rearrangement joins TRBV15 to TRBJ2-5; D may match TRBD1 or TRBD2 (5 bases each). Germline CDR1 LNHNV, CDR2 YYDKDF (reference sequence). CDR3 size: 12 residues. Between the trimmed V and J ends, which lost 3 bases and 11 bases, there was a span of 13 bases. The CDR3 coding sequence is TGTGCCACCAGCAGGCCCCTAGGGGAGCAGTACTTC. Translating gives CATSRPLGEQYF.

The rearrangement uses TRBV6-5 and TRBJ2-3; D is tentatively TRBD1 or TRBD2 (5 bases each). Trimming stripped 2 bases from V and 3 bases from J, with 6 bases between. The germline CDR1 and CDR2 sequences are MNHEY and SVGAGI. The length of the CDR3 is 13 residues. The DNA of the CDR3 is TGTGCCAGCAGTTACGAGGGGACAGATACGCAGTATTTT. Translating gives CASSYEGTDTQYF.

In nucleotides, the CDR3 is TGTGCCAGCAGTAATACACAAACTAGCCCGAGGGCAGATACGCAGTATTTT. Amino acid sequence: CASSNTQTSPRADTQYF. The V and J genes are TRBV6-6 and TRBJ2-3; possibly TRBD2 for D (6 bases). The CDR3 totals 17 residues. From germline, CDR1 is MNHNY and CDR2 SVGAGI (reference sequence). Trimming stripped 5 bases from V and 4 bases from J, with 22 bases between.

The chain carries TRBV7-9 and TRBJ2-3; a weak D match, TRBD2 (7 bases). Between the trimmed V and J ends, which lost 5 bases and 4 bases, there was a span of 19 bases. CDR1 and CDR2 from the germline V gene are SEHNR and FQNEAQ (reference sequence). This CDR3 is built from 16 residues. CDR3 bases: TGTGCCAGCAGCGCTACGGGGGGCCCAGCCTCAGATACGCAGTATTTT. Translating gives CASSATGGPASDTQYF.

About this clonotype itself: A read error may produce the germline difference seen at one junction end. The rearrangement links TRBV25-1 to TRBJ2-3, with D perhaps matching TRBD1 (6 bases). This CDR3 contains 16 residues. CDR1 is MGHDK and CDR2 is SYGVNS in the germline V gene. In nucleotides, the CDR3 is TGTGCCAACAGTGATCCTCGGACAGCTAGCACAGATACGCAGTATTTT. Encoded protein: CANSDPRTASTDTQYF.

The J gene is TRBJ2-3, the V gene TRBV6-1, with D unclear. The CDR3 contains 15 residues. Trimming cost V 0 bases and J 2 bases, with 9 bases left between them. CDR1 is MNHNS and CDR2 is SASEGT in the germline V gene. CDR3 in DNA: TGTGCCAGCAGTGAAGCGGGTTCCTTCACAGATACGCAGTATTTT. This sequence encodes CASSEAGSFTDTQYF.

In DNA, the CDR3 is TGTGCCAGCAGCTTACGACAGAACTCCTACAATGAGCAGTTCTTC. Its protein is CASSLRQNSYNEQFF. This sequence joins TRBV7-9 and TRBJ2-1; tentatively, D is TRBD1 (5 bases). Trimming removed 2 bases from V and 0 bases from J, with 8 bases in between. CDR3 length: 15 residues. From germline, CDR1 is SEHNR and CDR2 FQNEAQ (reference sequence). Variable domain in full (rest from reference TRBV7-9 and TRBJ2-1): DTGVSQNPRHKITKRGQNVTFRCDPISEHNRLYWYRQTLGQGPEFLTYFQNEAQLEKSRLLSDRFSAERPKGSFSTLEIQRTEQGDSAMYLCASSLRQNSYNEQFFGPGTRLTVL.

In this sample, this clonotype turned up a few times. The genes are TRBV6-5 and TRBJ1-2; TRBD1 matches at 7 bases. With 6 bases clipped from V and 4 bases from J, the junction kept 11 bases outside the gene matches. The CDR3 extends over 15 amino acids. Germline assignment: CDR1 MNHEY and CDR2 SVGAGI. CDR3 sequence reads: CASRLQGKGLYGYTF. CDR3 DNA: TGTGCCAGCAGACTACAGGGGAAGGGGCTCTATGGCTACACCTTC.

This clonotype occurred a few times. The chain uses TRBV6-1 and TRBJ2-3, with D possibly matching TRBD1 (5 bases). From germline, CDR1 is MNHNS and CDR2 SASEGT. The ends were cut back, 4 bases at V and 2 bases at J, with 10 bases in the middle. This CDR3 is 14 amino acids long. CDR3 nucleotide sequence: TGTGCCAGCAGTGTAACAGGTTCCACAGATACGCAGTATTTT. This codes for CASSVTGSTDTQYF.

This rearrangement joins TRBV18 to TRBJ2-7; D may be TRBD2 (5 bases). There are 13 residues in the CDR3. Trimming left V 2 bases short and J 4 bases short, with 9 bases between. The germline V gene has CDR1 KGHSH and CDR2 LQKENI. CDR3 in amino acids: CASSPSRVYEQYF. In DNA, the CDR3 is TGTGCCAGCTCACCATCGCGGGTTTACGAGCAGTACTTC.